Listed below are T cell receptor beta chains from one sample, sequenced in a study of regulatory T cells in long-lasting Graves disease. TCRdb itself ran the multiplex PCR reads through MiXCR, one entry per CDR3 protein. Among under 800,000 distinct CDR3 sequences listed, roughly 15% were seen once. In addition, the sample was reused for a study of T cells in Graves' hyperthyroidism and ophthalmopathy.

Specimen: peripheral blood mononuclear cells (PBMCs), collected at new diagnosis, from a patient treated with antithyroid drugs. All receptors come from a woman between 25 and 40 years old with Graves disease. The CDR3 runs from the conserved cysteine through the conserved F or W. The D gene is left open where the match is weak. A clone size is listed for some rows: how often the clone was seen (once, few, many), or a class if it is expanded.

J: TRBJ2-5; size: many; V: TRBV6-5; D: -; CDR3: CASSYAVQRTLGETQYF; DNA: TGTGCCAGCAGTTACGCCGTGCAGCGGACATTGGGCGAGACCCAGTACTTC
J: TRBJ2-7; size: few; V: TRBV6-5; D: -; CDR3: CASSYNSNYEQYF; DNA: TGTGCCAGCAGTTATAACAGTAACTACGAGCAGTACTTC
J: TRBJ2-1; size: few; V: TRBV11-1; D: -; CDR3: CASSLGDPGNNEQFF; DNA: TGTGCCAGCAGCTTAGGGGACCCAGGGAACAATGAGCAGTTCTTC
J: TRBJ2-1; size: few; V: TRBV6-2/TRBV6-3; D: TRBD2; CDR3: CASKLAGLNEQFF; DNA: TGTGCCAGCAAACTAGCGGGCTTGAATGAGCAGTTCTTC
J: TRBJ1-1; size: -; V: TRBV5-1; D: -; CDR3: CASSLETGNTEAFF; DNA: TGCGCCAGCAGCTTGGAAACGGGGAACACTGAAGCTTTCTTT
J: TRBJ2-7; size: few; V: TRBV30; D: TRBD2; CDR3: CAWSILAGSWGYEQYF; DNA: TGTGCCTGGAGTATACTAGCGGGAAGCTGGGGGTACGAGCAGTACTTC
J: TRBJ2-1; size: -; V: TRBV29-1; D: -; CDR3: CSVETTVDNEQFF; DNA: TGCAGCGTTGAAACGACGGTCGACAATGAGCAGTTCTTC
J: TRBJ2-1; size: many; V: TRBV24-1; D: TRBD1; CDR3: CATSDPGTAGSYNEQFF; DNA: TGTGCCACCAGTGACCCCGGGACAGCTGGCTCCTACAATGAGCAGTTCTTC
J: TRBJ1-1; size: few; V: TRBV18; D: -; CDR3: CASSWDVDTEAFF; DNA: TGTGCCAGCTCATGGGATGTAGACACTGAAGCTTTCTTT
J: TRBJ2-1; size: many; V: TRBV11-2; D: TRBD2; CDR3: CASLRGVAGTYNEQFF; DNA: TGTGCCAGCCTTAGAGGGGTAGCGGGAACCTACAATGAGCAGTTCTTC
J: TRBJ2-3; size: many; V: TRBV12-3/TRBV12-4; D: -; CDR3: CASSNDGPFTDTQYF; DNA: TGTGCCAGCAGCAACGACGGCCCATTCACAGATACGCAGTATTTT
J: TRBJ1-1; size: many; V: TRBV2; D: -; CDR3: CASSTDTEAFF; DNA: TGTGCCAGCAGTACAGACACTGAAGCTTTCTTT
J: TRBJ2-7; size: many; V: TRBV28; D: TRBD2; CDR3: CASSYKTSGSPYEQYF; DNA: TGTGCCAGCAGCTATAAGACTAGCGGGAGCCCTTACGAGCAGTACTTC
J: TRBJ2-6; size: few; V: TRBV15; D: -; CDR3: CATSQDGANVLTF; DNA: TGTGCCACCAGCCAAGACGGGGCCAACGTCCTGACTTTC
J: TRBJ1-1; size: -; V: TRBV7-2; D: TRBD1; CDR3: CASSRQQGVEAFF; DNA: TGTGCCAGCAGCCGGCAACAGGGGGTCGAAGCTTTCTTT
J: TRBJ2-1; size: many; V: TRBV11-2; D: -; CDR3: CASTPGSHSYNEQFF; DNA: TGTGCCAGCACCCCGGGGAGCCACTCCTACAATGAGCAGTTCTTC
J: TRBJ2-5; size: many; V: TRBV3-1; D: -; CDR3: CASSQSRRETQYF; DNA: TGTGCCAGCAGCCAAAGTCGGAGAGAGACCCAGTACTTC
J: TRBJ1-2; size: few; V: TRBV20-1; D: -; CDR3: CSASPVSGEANYGYTF; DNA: TGCAGTGCTAGCCCGGTCTCGGGGGAGGCTAACTATGGCTACACCTTC
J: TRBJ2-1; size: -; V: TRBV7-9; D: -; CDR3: CASSPQVAGPYNEQFF; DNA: TGTGCCAGCAGCCCCCAGGTTGCGGGGCCCTACAATGAGCAGTTCTTC
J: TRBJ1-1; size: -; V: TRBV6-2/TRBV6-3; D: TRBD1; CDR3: CASFPGQGTTEAFF; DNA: TGTGCCAGTTTTCCGGGACAGGGTACCACTGAAGCTTTCTTT
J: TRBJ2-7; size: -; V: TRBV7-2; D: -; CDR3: CASSLGAGQLSYEQYF; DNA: TGTGCCAGCAGCTTAGGAGCGGGACAGCTCTCCTACGAGCAGTACTTC
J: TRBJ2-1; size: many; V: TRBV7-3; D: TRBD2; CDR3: CASSTPGLAGESEQFF; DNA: TGTGCCAGCAGCACTCCGGGACTAGCGGGAGAAAGTGAGCAGTTCTTC
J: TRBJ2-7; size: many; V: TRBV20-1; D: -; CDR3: CSAGPPLGSYEQYF; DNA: TGCAGTGCTGGCCCACCGCTGGGCTCCTACGAGCAGTACTTC
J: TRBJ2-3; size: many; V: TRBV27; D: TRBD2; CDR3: CASSSAGVGTDTQYF; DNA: TGTGCCAGCAGCTCAGCGGGAGTTGGTACAGATACGCAGTATTTT
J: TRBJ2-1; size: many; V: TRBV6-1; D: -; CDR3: CASTPIGSSYNEQFF; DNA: TGTGCCAGCACCCCTATCGGTAGCTCCTACAATGAGCAGTTCTTC
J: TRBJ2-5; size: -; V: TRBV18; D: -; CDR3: CASLSSGQETQYF; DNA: TGTGCCAGCTTGTCCTCGGGCCAAGAGACCCAGTACTTC
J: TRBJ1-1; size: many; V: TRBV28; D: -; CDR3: CASRGGGRTEAFF; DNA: TGTGCCAGCAGAGGAGGAGGGAGGACTGAAGCTTTCTTT
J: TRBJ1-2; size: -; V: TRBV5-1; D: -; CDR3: CASNTQGNANYGYTF; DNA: TGCGCCAGCAACACACAGGGAAACGCTAACTATGGCTACACCTTC
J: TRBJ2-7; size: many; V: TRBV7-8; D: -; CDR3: CASSLATEQYF; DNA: TGTGCCAGCAGCTTAGCGACCGAGCAGTACTTC
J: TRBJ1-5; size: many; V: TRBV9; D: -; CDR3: CASSAGGYNQPQHF; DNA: TGTGCCAGCAGCGCGGGGGGCTACAATCAGCCCCAGCATTTT
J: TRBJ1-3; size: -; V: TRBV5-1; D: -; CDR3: CASSLETASGNTIYF; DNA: TGCGCCAGCAGCTTGGAGACAGCTTCGGGAAACACCATATATTTT
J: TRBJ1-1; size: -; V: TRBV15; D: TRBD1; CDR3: CATSNTRQGMNTEAFF; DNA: TGTGCCACCAGCAACACCCGACAGGGAATGAACACTGAAGCTTTCTTT
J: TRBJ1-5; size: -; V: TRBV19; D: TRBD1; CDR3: CASSPGGADRQPQHF; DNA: TGTGCCAGTAGTCCAGGGGGCGCCGATAGACAGCCCCAGCATTTT
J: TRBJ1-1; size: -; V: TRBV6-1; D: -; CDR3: CASSPGLGVENTEAFF; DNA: TGTGCCAGCAGTCCAGGACTGGGTGTAGAGAACACTGAAGCTTTCTTT
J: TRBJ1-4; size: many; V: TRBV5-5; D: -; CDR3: CASSLLAGNEKLFF; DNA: TGTGCCAGCAGCTTGCTGGCAGGGAATGAAAAACTGTTTTTT
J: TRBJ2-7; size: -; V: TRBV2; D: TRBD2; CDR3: CASSAVAGGYEQYF; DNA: TGTGCCAGCAGTGCGGTAGCGGGTGGATACGAGCAGTACTTC
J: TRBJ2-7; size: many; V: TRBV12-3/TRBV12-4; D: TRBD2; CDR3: CASSLAGAGGYEQYF; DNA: TGTGCCAGCAGTTTAGCGGGAGCGGGAGGATACGAGCAGTACTTC
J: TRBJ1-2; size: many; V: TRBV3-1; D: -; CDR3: CASSQAWGGAVNYGYTF; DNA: TGTGCCAGCAGCCAAGCATGGGGCGGGGCCGTTAACTATGGCTACACCTTC
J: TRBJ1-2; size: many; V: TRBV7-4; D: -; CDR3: CASSGTNSSF; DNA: TGTGCCAGCAGCGGCACGAACTCTTCCTTC
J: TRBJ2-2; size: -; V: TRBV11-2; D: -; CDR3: CASSLPGPTGELFF; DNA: TGTGCCAGCAGCTTACCCGGGCCAACCGGGGAGCTGTTTTTT
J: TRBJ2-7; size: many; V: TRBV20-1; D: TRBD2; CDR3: CSARQLAGGHEQYF; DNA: TGCAGTGCTAGACAACTAGCGGGAGGGCACGAGCAGTACTTC
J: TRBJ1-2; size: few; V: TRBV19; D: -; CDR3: CASSGPGGGYGYTF; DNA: TGTGCCAGTAGTGGTCCCGGAGGCGGCTATGGCTACACCTTC
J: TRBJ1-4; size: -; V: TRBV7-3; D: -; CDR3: CASSLAWVSGREKLFF; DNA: TGTGCCAGCAGCTTAGCGTGGGTTTCAGGTCGCGAAAAACTGTTTTTT
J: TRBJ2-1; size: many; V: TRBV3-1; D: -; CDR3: CASNGYGYNEQFF; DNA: TGTGCCAGCAACGGATATGGCTACAATGAGCAGTTCTTC
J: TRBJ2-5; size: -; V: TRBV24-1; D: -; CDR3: CATSEGWDSMETQYF; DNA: TGTGCCACCAGTGAGGGGTGGGATTCGATGGAGACCCAGTACTTC
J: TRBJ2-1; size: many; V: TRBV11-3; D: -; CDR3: CASAGSSYNEQFF; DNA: TGTGCCAGCGCCGGGAGCTCCTACAATGAGCAGTTCTTC
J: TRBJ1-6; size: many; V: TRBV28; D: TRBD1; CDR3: CASSFQGATSPLHF; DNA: TGTGCCAGCAGTTTTCAGGGGGCGACGTCACCCCTCCACTTT
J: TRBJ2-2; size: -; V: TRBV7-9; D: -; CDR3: CASSPGRVDATGELFF; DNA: TGTGCCAGCAGCCCCGGCAGGGTGGATGCCACCGGGGAGCTGTTTTTT
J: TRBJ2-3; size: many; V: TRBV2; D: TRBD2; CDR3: CASSGLAGVTGDTQYF; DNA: TGTGCCAGCAGTGGCTTAGCGGGAGTTACTGGCGATACGCAGTATTTT
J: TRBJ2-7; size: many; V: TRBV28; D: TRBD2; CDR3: CASSPGTSGKLIYEQYF; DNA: TGTGCCAGCAGCCCCGGGACTAGCGGGAAGTTGATATACGAGCAGTACTTC
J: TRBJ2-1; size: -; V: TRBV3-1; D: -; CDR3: CASSPLANSYNEQFF; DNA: TGTGCCAGCAGCCCTCTAGCCAACTCCTACAATGAGCAGTTCTTC
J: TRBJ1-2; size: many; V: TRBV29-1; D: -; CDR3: CSVEVPGYLSGYTF; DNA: TGCAGCGTTGAAGTCCCAGGGTACCTCAGTGGCTACACCTTC
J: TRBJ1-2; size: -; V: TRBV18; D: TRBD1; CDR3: CASSPPGQGVGGYTF; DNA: TGTGCCAGCTCACCTCCGGGACAGGGTGTAGGTGGCTACACCTTC
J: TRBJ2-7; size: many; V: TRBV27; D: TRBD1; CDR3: CASSITTGTYEQYF; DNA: TGTGCCAGCAGCATAACGACAGGGACCTACGAGCAGTACTTC